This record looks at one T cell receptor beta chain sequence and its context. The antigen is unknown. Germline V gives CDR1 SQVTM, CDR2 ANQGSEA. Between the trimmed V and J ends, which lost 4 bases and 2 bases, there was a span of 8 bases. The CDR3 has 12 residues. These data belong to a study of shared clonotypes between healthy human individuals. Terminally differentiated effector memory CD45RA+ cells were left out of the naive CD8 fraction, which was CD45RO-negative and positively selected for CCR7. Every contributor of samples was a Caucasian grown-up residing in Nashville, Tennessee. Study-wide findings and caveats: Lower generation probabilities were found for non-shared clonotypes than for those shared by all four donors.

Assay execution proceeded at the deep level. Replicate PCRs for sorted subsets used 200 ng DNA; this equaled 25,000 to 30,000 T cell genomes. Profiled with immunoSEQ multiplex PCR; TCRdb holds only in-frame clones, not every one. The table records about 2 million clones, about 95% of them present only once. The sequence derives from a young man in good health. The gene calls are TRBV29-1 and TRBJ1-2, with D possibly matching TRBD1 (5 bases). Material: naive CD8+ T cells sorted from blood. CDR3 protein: CSVGDWNYGYTF. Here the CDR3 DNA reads TGCAGCGTTGGGGACTGGAACTATGGCTACACCTTC. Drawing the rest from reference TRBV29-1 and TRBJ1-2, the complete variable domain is SAVISQKPSRDICQRGTSLTIQCQVDSQVTMMFWYRQQPGQSLTLIATANQGSEATYESGFVIDKFPISRPNLTFSTLTVSNMSPEDSSIYLCSVGDWNYGYTFGSGTRLTVV.